Below, 32 T cell receptor beta chains from the same sample are listed, as sequenced in a study of OX40 agonist ivuxolimab in advanced cancers. Profiled with immunoSEQ multiplex PCR; TCRdb holds only in-frame clones, not every one. The repertoire includes 70,000 to 95,000 clones, approximately 90% of them detected once, and roughly 1.1% sits in the top ten. The sequenced sample was CD4+ or CD8+ T cells sorted from blood, obtained in a trial of the OX40 agonist ivuxolimab. The origin of the receptors is an adult with an advanced solid tumor such as melanoma, head and neck, liver or kidney cancer.

The V and J genes are TRBV5-1 and TRBJ2-7; 7 bases align to TRBD2. The CDR3 sequence is 14 residues long. Germline CDR1 is SGHRS and CDR2 is YFSETQ. V dropped 2 bases and J dropped 6; count of bases not matched to a gene: 8. This chain's CDR3 is CASSFAGESGEQYF. The CDR3 coding sequence is TGCGCCAGCAGCTTTGCGGGAGAGTCGGGCGAGCAGTACTTC.

The chain uses TRBV28 and TRBJ2-7; 10 bases are shared with TRBD2. V lost 4 bases and J lost 4; bases outside the gene matches: 13. Looked up from germline, CDR1 is MDHEN and CDR2 is SYDVKM. The CDR3 loop spans 17 amino acids. Here the CDR3 reads CASSSVAAGGPRYEQYF. The CDR3 DNA follows: TGTGCCAGCAGTTCAGTTGCAGCGGGAGGGCCAAGATACGAGCAGTACTTC. Full variable domain (outside the CDR3, taken from reference TRBV28 and TRBJ2-7): DVKVTQSSRYLVKRTGEKVFLECVQDMDHENMFWYRQDPGLGLRLIYFSYDVKMKEKGDIPEGYSVSREKKERFSLILESASTNQTSMYLCASSSVAAGGPRYEQYFGPGTRLTVT.

This chain connects TRBV28 to TRBJ2-7, with 9 positions matching TRBD2. Germline values: CDR1 MDHEN, CDR2 SYDVKM. The CDR3 loop spans 14 amino acids. The V and J ends lost 6 bases and 2 bases, in that order; junction bases with no gene match: 5. The DNA of the CDR3 is TGTGCCAGCAGCTTAGCGGGAGTGACCTACGAGCAGTACTTC. Translated, it gives CASSLAGVTYEQYF.

The V and J genes are TRBV19 and TRBJ1-3; D not certain. The germline V gene encodes CDR1 LNHDA and CDR2 SQIVND (reference sequence). The CDR3 sequence is 14 residues long. Trimming cost V 7 bases and J 0 bases, with 10 bases left between them. CDR3: CASNPRFSGNTIYF. The DNA of the CDR3 is TGTGCCAGTAATCCGCGTTTCTCTGGAAACACCATATATTTT. Full variable domain (remainder filled in from reference TRBV19 and TRBJ1-3): DGGITQSPKYLFRKEGQNVTLSCEQNLNHDAMYWYRQDPGQGLRLIYYSQIVNDFQKGDIAEGYSVSREKKESFPLTVTSAQKNPTAFYLCASNPRFSGNTIYFGEGSWLTVV.

The genes are TRBV28 and TRBJ1-2; D gene uncertain. The CDR3 sequence is 15 residues long. Germline V gene sequence: CDR1 MDHEN, CDR2 SYDVKM. Trimming removed 5 bases from V and 4 bases from J, with 17 bases in between. The CDR3 DNA reads TGTGCCAGCAGTATCTCCACCGGGATCCTCTATGGCTACACCTTC. This codes for CASSISTGILYGYTF.

V and J are TRBV9 and TRBJ2-1; a possible D gene is TRBD2 (6 bases). The CDR3 totals 13 residues. Trimming took off 4 bases at V and 4 bases at J, with 9 bases between the two ends. Germline V gene sequence: CDR1 SGDLS, CDR2 YYNGEE. The CDR3 DNA reads as TGTGCCAGCAGCCCCGGAGGGTACAATGAGCAGTTCTTC. Protein sequence: CASSPGGYNEQFF.

The chain combines TRBV5-4 with TRBJ2-1; possibly TRBD1 for D (5 bases). V was shortened by 3 bases and J by 5 bases, with 12 bases between the two germline ends. CDR3 length: 14 residues. Germline V lookup: CDR1 SGHNT, CDR2 YYREEE (reference sequence). Here the CDR3 DNA reads TGTGCCAGCAGCTCAATCTTCAGGGACAATGAGCAGTTCTTC. Protein product: CASSSIFRDNEQFF.

The CDR3 region is CASSQGGTREVRNEQFF. The CDR3 coding sequence is TGCGCCAGCAGCCAAGGAGGAACGCGGGAGGTTCGGAATGAGCAGTTCTTC. The chain links TRBV4-1 to TRBJ2-1; 8 bases match TRBD2. With V trimmed by 1 base and J by 7 bases, 12 bases remained unmatched. Germline V gene lookup returns CDR1 MGHRA and CDR2 YSYEKL. The CDR3 is 17 amino acids.

This CDR3 is CASSPGTINEQFF. The DNA of the CDR3 is TGTGCCAGCTCACCCGGGACTATAAATGAGCAGTTCTTC. V is TRBV18 and J is TRBJ2-1; 7 bases match TRBD2. Germline loops: CDR1 KGHSH, CDR2 LQKENI. The trim removed 3 bases at V and 7 bases at J, leaving 3 bases unmatched. The CDR3 covers 13 residues.

The chain joins TRBV4-1 to TRBJ2-1; no definite D call. Per the germline V gene, CDR1 is MGHRA and CDR2 is YSYEKL. The ends were cut back, 0 bases at V and 6 bases at J, with 12 bases in the middle. The CDR3 runs to 15 residues. CDR3 in amino acids: CASSQDTLTSNEQFF. CDR3 DNA: TGCGCCAGCAGCCAAGATACACTGACGAGCAATGAGCAGTTCTTC.

The DNA of the CDR3 is TGTGCCATCCAGGGGGTGAACACTGAAGCTTTCTTT. The encoded protein is CAIQGVNTEAFF. The chain recombines TRBV28 with TRBJ1-1; 7 bases match TRBD1. CDR3 length: 12 residues. Germline trimming cut 10 bases from V and 0 bases from J; bases unmatched to any gene: 2. The germline V gene encodes CDR1 MDHEN and CDR2 SYDVKM.

Only one count was recorded for this clone. This sequence joins TRBV5-6 and TRBJ2-7, with TRBD2 identical over 11 bases. V shed 2 bases and J 2 bases; nucleotides not matched to a gene: 9. The CDR3 extends over 17 amino acids. Germline CDR1 SGHDT, CDR2 YYEEEE. This CDR3 is CASSFRTSGWKTYEQYF. CDR3 coding DNA: TGTGCCAGCAGCTTCAGGACTAGCGGGTGGAAAACCTACGAGCAGTACTTC.

The chain carries TRBV10-1 and TRBJ2-2; no firm D call. CDR3 length: 14 amino acids. The V gene's germline CDR1 is WNHNN and CDR2 SYGVQD (reference sequence). Trimming pared 6 bases from V and 1 base from J, leaving 9 bases between. CDR3 sequence reads: CASRRSGNTGELFF. In DNA, the CDR3 is TGCGCCAGCAGAAGGTCCGGGAACACCGGGGAGCTGTTTTTT.

The rearrangement links TRBV5-1 to TRBJ2-1; 9 bases fit TRBD2. The CDR3 is 18 residues long. Germline V gene lookup returns CDR1 SGHRS and CDR2 YFSETQ. V was pared by 4 bases and J by 6 bases, with 17 bases of the junction left unmatched. CDR3 nucleotides: TGCGCCAGCAGCGGGGGGGCCCTAGGCGGGAGGGCCCGCAATGAGCAGTTCTTC. This codes for CASSGGALGGRARNEQFF.

The rearrangement joins TRBV4-1 to TRBJ1-2; D might be TRBD1 (5 bases). The CDR3 has 14 amino acids. The germline CDR1 and CDR2 sequences are MGHRA and YSYEKL. Trimming pared 5 bases from V and 0 bases from J, leaving 10 bases between. CDR3 in amino acids: CASSGAIANYGYTF. CDR3 DNA: TGCGCCAGCAGCGGGGCTATAGCTAACTATGGCTACACCTTC.

The chain recombines TRBV7-9 with TRBJ2-7, with D possibly being TRBD1 (6 bases). This CDR3 is 16 amino acids long. V gave up 5 bases and J gave up 4 bases, with 21 bases separating them. The germline CDR1 and CDR2 sequences are SEHNR and FQNEAQ (reference sequence). The chain's CDR3 is CASSPRWAGAKYEQYF. For the CDR3, the DNA is TGTGCCAGCAGCCCTCGCTGGGCAGGGGCTAAATACGAGCAGTACTTC.

The rearrangement links TRBV5-1 to TRBJ2-7, with D tentatively TRBD2 (7 bases). Germline V gene data show CDR1 as SGHRS and CDR2 as YFSETQ. This CDR3 has 15 residues. V shed 0 bases and J shed 2 bases, with 12 bases lying between them. CDR3 residues: CASSLEGGGTYEQYF. The CDR3 nucleotides read TGCGCCAGCAGCTTGGAGGGGGGAGGGACCTACGAGCAGTACTTC.

The chain combines TRBV18 with TRBJ2-1, with 13 bases that match TRBD2. This CDR3 spans 17 amino acids. The germline V gene has CDR1 KGHSH and CDR2 LQKENI. J lost 4 bases, V lost 0 bases, and 3 bases had no gene match. The CDR3 DNA reads TGTGCCAGCTCACCACCGGCGGGACTAGCGGGATACAATGAGCAGTTCTTC. Translated: CASSPPAGLAGYNEQFF.

V usage is TRBV5-5 and J usage is TRBJ2-7, with D perhaps matching TRBD2 (5 bases). Germline CDR1 is SGHKS and CDR2 is YYEKEE (reference sequence). CDR3 length: 14 amino acids. Trimming left V 3 bases short and J 3 bases short, with 13 bases between. CDR3 sequence: CASSSAGNLYEQYF. The CDR3 bases are TGTGCCAGCAGCTCAGCCGGGAATCTCTACGAGCAGTACTTC.

The V gene is TRBV5-6, the J gene TRBJ1-2; 11 nucleotides agree with TRBD1. Per germline, CDR1 SGHDT and CDR2 YYEEEE. V lost 5 bases, J lost 4 bases, and 4 bases stayed unmatched. The CDR3 runs to 14 residues. CDR3: CASSYGQGAYGYTF. For the CDR3, the DNA is TGTGCCAGCAGTTATGGACAGGGGGCCTATGGCTACACCTTC. Full variable domain (remainder filled in from reference TRBV5-6 and TRBJ1-2): DAGVTQSPTHLIKTRGQQVTLRCSPKSGHDTVSWYQQALGQGPQFIFQYYEEEERQRGNFPDRFSGHQFPNYSSELNVNALLLGDSALYLCASSYGQGAYGYTFGSGTRLTVV.

The chain recombines TRBV9 with TRBJ2-2; TRBD2 is a possible D gene (5 bases). The CDR3 length is 15 residues. Germline assignment: CDR1 SGDLS and CDR2 YYNGEE. V was clipped by 0 bases and J by 3 bases, with 9 bases between them. DNA of the CDR3: TGTGCCAGCAGCGTAGGTCCCGGGGACACCGGGGAGCTGTTTTTT. Protein sequence: CASSVGPGDTGELFF.

The chain carries TRBV6-6 and TRBJ2-7, with D unclear. The germline V gene has CDR1 MNHNY and CDR2 SVGAGI (reference sequence). Trimming took off 5 bases at V and 4 bases at J, with 9 bases between the two ends. This CDR3 region has 12 residues. The CDR3 region has the DNA TGTGCCAGCAGTCTGGCCGCTTACGAGCAGTACTTC. Translating it yields CASSLAAYEQYF.

The rearrangement joins TRBV5-1 to TRBJ2-1; no firm D call. The CDR3 runs to 12 residues. CDR1 SGHRS and CDR2 YFSETQ come from the germline V gene. V was clipped by 7 bases and J by 4 bases, with 9 bases between them. DNA of the CDR3: TGCGCCAGCGGTATCGATTACAATGAGCAGTTCTTC. It specifies CASGIDYNEQFF.

This rearrangement joins TRBV5-1 to TRBJ2-3; 7 bases align to TRBD2. Germline V lookup: CDR1 SGHRS, CDR2 YFSETQ. The CDR3 has 15 amino acids. Trimming removed 1 base from V and 2 bases from J; junction bases left unmatched: 4. Here the CDR3 reads CASSLSLAATDTQYF. The CDR3, as DNA: TGCGCCAGCAGCTTGAGTCTAGCGGCCACAGATACGCAGTATTTT.

This chain uses TRBV5-1 with TRBJ2-3, with 12 bases matching TRBD2. Germline CDR1 and CDR2: SGHRS and YFSETQ. V gave up 4 bases and J gave up 3 bases; unmatched junction bases: 9. This CDR3 is 17 amino acids long. In nucleotides, the CDR3 is TGCGCCAGCAGCAACCCCCCGACTAGCGGGAGTACAGATACGCAGTATTTT. Translation: CASSNPPTSGSTDTQYF.

The genes are TRBV6-5 and TRBJ1-2; D is undetermined. Germline values: CDR1 MNHEY, CDR2 SVGAGI. Trimming pared 6 bases from V and 5 bases from J, leaving 13 bases between. The CDR3 runs to 13 residues. DNA for the CDR3: TGTGCCAGCAGACGGGTCTCTACTTATGGCTACACCTTC. Protein sequence: CASRRVSTYGYTF.

The gene calls are TRBV7-9 and TRBJ2-1; a possible D gene is TRBD1 (5 bases). The CDR3 loop spans 15 amino acids. V was clipped by 1 base and J by 0 bases, with 7 bases between them. Germline V gene sequence: CDR1 SEHNR, CDR2 FQNEAQ (reference sequence). The CDR3 here is CASSLEGSSYNEQFF. CDR3 DNA: TGTGCCAGCAGCTTAGAGGGGTCCTCCTACAATGAGCAGTTCTTC. Filled out from reference TRBV7-9 and TRBJ2-1, the complete variable domain reads DTGVSQNPRHKITKRGQNVTFRCDPISEHNRLYWYRQTLGQGPEFLTYFQNEAQLEKSRLLSDRFSAERPKGSFSTLEIQRTEQGDSAMYLCASSLEGSSYNEQFFGPGTRLTVL.

The J gene is TRBJ2-7, the V gene TRBV6-5; D is uncertain. The length of the CDR3 is 13 residues. Trimming pared 4 bases from V and 6 bases from J, leaving 13 bases between. Germline V CDR1 and CDR2: MNHEY, SVGAGI. The CDR3 sequence is CASSSPFPPEQYF. The CDR3 coding sequence is TGTGCCAGCAGTTCCCCATTTCCTCCCGAGCAGTACTTC.

This rearrangement joins TRBV4-1 to TRBJ2-2; tentatively, D is TRBD1 or TRBD2 (6 bases each). The CDR3 covers 18 residues. Germline CDR1 is MGHRA and CDR2 is YSYEKL. The ends were cut back, 5 bases at V and 1 base at J, with 20 bases in the middle. The CDR3 sequence: CASSEPTGAGRNTGELFF. CDR3 sequence (DNA): TGCGCCAGCAGCGAACCCACGGGGGCGGGAAGGAACACCGGGGAGCTGTTTTTT.

J is TRBJ2-2 and V is TRBV18; possible D gene TRBD2, 6 bases. The CDR3 has 17 amino acids. Trimming cost V 2 bases and J 8 bases, with 21 bases left between them. CDR1 KGHSH and CDR2 LQKENI come from the germline V gene. The CDR3 sequence is CASSPRAPGLGGGELFF. The CDR3 DNA follows: TGTGCCAGCTCACCAAGGGCTCCGGGACTCGGAGGAGGGGAGCTGTTTTTT.

J is TRBJ2-3 and V is TRBV6-5; 8 nucleotides agree with TRBD1. The CDR3 loop spans 15 amino acids. Germline CDR1 and CDR2: MNHEY and SVGAGI. The trim removed 1 base at V and 2 bases at J, leaving 2 bases unmatched. CDR3 coding DNA: TGTGCCAGCAGTTACTTGGGACAGGACACAGATACGCAGTATTTT. Translation gives CASSYLGQDTDTQYF.

This clone was observed a handful of times. The same CDR3 is also encoded by other DNA sequences in this sample. V and J are TRBV14 and TRBJ2-5; no definite D call. Germline values: CDR1 SGHDN, CDR2 FVKESK. The CDR3 totals 11 residues. With 6 bases removed from V and 5 bases from J, the gap between germline ends came to 7 bases. Written as DNA, the CDR3 is TGTGCCAGCAGTCTAGGGGAGACCCAGTACTTC. Its protein is CASSLGETQYF.